One and the same sample provided the 12 T cell receptor beta chains below, sequenced in a study of blood T cell repertoires in COVID-19. Repertoires were generated with immunoSEQ multiplex PCR, while TCRdb's copy carries only in-frame clones and drops some. The sample lists fewer than 250,000 clones, approximately 86% occurring once. Sequenced input: PBMCs or T cells enriched from blood (not recorded which). The receptors were gathered from a woman in her fifties or sixties with acute COVID-19.

The chain employs TRBV6-1 and TRBJ1-1, with a possible D match to TRBD1 (5 bases). The germline V and J ends were trimmed by 0 bases and 3 bases, with 11 bases remaining between them. Per germline, CDR1 MNHNS and CDR2 SASEGT. CDR3 length: 15 amino acids. The CDR3 reads CASSEAAGKDTEAFF. CDR3 nucleotide sequence: TGTGCCAGCAGTGAAGCGGCAGGGAAGGACACTGAAGCTTTCTTT.

V usage is TRBV7-9 and J usage is TRBJ2-7; 11 nucleotides agree with TRBD1. Germline CDR1 is SEHNR and CDR2 is FQNEAQ (reference sequence). There are 13 residues in the CDR3. V shed 6 bases and J 6 bases; nucleotides not matched to a gene: 4. CDR3 protein: CASRIGTGGEQYF. CDR3 coding DNA: TGTGCCAGCAGAATCGGGACAGGGGGCGAGCAGTACTTC.

The V gene is TRBV19, the J gene TRBJ1-5; the D gene is possibly TRBD1 (5 bases). This CDR3 is 18 amino acids long. CDR1 is LNHDA, CDR2 SQIVND, per germline (reference sequence). Trimming stripped 3 bases from V and 4 bases from J, with 22 bases between. CDR3 nucleotides: TGTGCCAGTAGTATTTACGGGGGAGGGAATTACGGAAATCAGCCCCAGCATTTT. Its protein product is CASSIYGGGNYGNQPQHF.

The chain recombines TRBV27 with TRBJ1-5, with D possibly TRBD1 on 5 matching bases. Trimming took 0 bases from V and 7 from J, leaving 7 bases between them. The CDR3 is 13 amino acids. Germline values: CDR1 MNHEY, CDR2 SMNVEV (reference sequence). As DNA, the CDR3 is TGTGCCAGCAGTTTATCGACAGAGCAGCCCCAGCATTTT. Encoded protein: CASSLSTEQPQHF.

The rearrangement uses TRBV19 and TRBJ1-1; D is unclear. This CDR3 has 14 amino acids. CDR1 and CDR2 from the germline V gene are LNHDA and SQIVND (reference sequence). The V end was cut by 10 bases, the J end by 3 bases, with 18 bases between. The CDR3 DNA sequence: TGTGCCACCAGAGGGATTCGACGGTACACTGAAGCTTTCTTT. It specifies CATRGIRRYTEAFF. The full variable domain, with the rest looked up from reference TRBV19 and TRBJ1-1, is DGGITQSPKYLFRKEGQNVTLSCEQNLNHDAMYWYRQDPGQGLRLIYYSQIVNDFQKGDIAEGYSVSREKKESFPLTVTSAQKNPTAFYLCATRGIRRYTEAFFGQGTRLTVV.

The V gene is TRBV4-1, the J gene TRBJ2-4, with TRBD2 identical over 12 bases. This CDR3 has 17 amino acids. Trimming cost V 1 base and J 8 bases; bases outside gene matches: 9. Germline CDR1 and CDR2: MGHRA and YSYEKL. The CDR3 DNA follows: TGCGCCAGCAGCCAAGTGCTGCTAGCGGGAGGGATAGACATTCAGTACTTC. Protein product: CASSQVLLAGGIDIQYF.

The chain has TRBV27 and TRBJ1-1; TRBD1 might be the D (5 bases). Trimming took 0 bases from V and 5 from J, leaving 16 bases between them. CDR3 length: 16 residues. The germline gives CDR1 MNHEY, CDR2 SMNVEV (reference sequence). In nucleotides, the CDR3 is TGTGCCAGCAGTTTATCATCAGCTCGACCAGGGACTGAAGCTTTCTTT. This codes for CASSLSSARPGTEAFF.

This clone was seen a single time. The V call is TRBV5-1, the J call TRBJ2-7; D gene unclear. This CDR3 spans 15 amino acids. Germline CDR1 and CDR2: SGHRS and YFSETQ. V was clipped by 1 base and J by 0 bases, with 11 bases between them. For the CDR3, the DNA is TGCGCCAGCAGCTTGATGCAGGCCGTCTCCTACGAGCAGTACTTC. This sequence encodes CASSLMQAVSYEQYF.

The genes are TRBV30 and TRBJ1-1; D gene ambiguous. V was trimmed by 1 base and J by 1 base, leaving 4 bases between them. The CDR3 runs 12 residues. The germline CDR1 and CDR2 sequences are GTSNPN and SVGIG (reference sequence). CDR3 residues: CAWSDGNTEAFF. CDR3 DNA sequence: TGTGCCTGGAGTGACGGGAACACTGAAGCTTTCTTT. Full variable domain (missing parts from reference TRBV30 and TRBJ1-1): SQTIHQWPATLVQPVGSPLSLECTVEGTSNPNLYWYRQAAGRGLQLLFYSVGIGQISSEVPQNLSASRPQDRQFILSSKKLLLSDSGFYLCAWSDGNTEAFFGQGTRLTVV.

The rearrangement uses TRBV5-1 and TRBJ1-6; 8 nucleotides agree with TRBD1. The CDR3 extends over 15 amino acids. CDR1 is SGHRS, CDR2 YFSETQ, per germline. The junction had 9 bases not matched to a gene; V was cut back by 3 bases and J by 10 bases. The CDR3 here is CASSSQGQGQSPLHF. In nucleotides, the CDR3 is TGCGCCAGCAGCTCCCAAGGACAGGGACAATCACCCCTCCACTTT. The entire variable domain, with the rest obtained from reference TRBV5-1 and TRBJ1-6, is as follows: KAGVTQTPRYLIKTRGQQVTLSCSPISGHRSVSWYQQTPGQGLQFLFEYFSETQRNKGNFPGRFSGRQFSNSRSEMNVSTLELGDSALYLCASSSQGQGQSPLHFGNGTRLTVT.

This chain uses TRBV27 with TRBJ2-1; 13 nucleotides agree with TRBD2. CDR3 length: 20 residues. Per germline, CDR1 MNHEY and CDR2 SMNVEV (reference sequence). V shed 3 bases and J 4 bases; nucleotides not matched to a gene: 15. The CDR3 sequence is CASSFTGTSGTLPLYNEQFF. The DNA for the CDR3 is TGTGCCAGCAGTTTTACCGGGACTAGCGGGACCTTACCCCTATACAATGAGCAGTTCTTC.

This rearrangement joins TRBV2 to TRBJ1-4; the match to TRBD1 covers 9 bases. This CDR3 spans 14 amino acids. Germline CDR1 and CDR2: SNHLY and FYNNEI. V shed 6 bases and J 4 bases; nucleotides not matched to a gene: 3. The CDR3 bases are TGTGCCAGCAGAAGGACAGGGGTTAATGAAAAACTGTTTTTT. Protein: CASRRTGVNEKLFF.